This TCR beta chain was recorded in a study of blood T cell repertoires in COVID-19. Profiling relied on immunoSEQ multiplex PCR, and the TCRdb table lists in-frame clones only, not all of them. In the table there are about 40,000 clones, over 70% of which are singletons. Trimming shortened V by 7 bases and J by 3 bases, and 10 bases separated the two germline ends. The germline V gene has CDR1 SNHLY and CDR2 FYNNEI. The CDR3 is 13 amino acids. The chain carries TRBV2 and TRBJ1-5, with D unresolved. The TCR was taken from a man at least 80 years old with active or convalescent COVID-19. The sample taken for sequencing was peripheral blood. Written as DNA, the CDR3 is TGTGCCAGCATGTTTCAGATCAATCAGCCCCAGCATTTT. Residues: CASMFQINQPQHF.